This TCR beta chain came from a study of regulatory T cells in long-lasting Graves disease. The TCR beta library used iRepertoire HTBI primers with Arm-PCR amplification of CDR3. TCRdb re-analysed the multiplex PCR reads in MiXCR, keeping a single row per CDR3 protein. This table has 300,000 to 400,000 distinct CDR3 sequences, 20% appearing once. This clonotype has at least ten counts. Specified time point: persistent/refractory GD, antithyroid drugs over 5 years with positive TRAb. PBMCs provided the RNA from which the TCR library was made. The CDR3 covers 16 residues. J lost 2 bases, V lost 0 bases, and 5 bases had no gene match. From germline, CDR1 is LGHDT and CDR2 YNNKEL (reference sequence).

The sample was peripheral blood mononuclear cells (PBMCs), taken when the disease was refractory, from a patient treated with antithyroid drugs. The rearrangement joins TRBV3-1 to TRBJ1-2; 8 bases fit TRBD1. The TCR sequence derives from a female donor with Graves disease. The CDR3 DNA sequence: TGTGCCAGCAGCCAAGAGACAGGGACAGGAAACTATGGCTACACCTTC. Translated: CASSQETGTGNYGYTF.